The 24 T cell receptor beta chains listed next were all sequenced from one sample in a study of cytomegalovirus exposure and HLA in healthy donors. With 60 Vbeta and 13 Jbeta primers, the PCR was carried out. Assay used: immunoSEQ multiplex PCR; TCRdb lists only in-frame clones, some missing. The sample has around 65,000 clones. Sample: PBMCs. All receptors come from a man aged 30 to 45 in good health and CMV-seropositive.

The chain carries TRBV19 and TRBJ2-2; TRBD1 is a possible D gene (5 bases). The V and J ends lost 6 bases and 7 bases respectively, with 12 bases between them. The germline CDR1 and CDR2 sequences are LNHDA and SQIVND (reference sequence). The CDR3 runs to 13 residues. DNA of the CDR3: TGTGCCAGTAGACAGGTGACCCGCGGGGAGCTGTTTTTT. Protein: CASRQVTRGELFF.

The chain employs TRBV5-4 and TRBJ2-2; TRBD2 agrees at 8 bases. Germline CDR1 is SGHNT and CDR2 is YYREEE (reference sequence). The ends lost 0 bases at V and 1 base at J; junction bases unmatched: 2. This CDR3 is 16 amino acids long. The CDR3 loop reads CASSLARGGNTGELFF. CDR3 DNA sequence: TGTGCCAGCAGCTTGGCCCGGGGGGGGAACACCGGGGAGCTGTTTTTT.

On this clone itself: The junction departs from germline at one end; a sequencing error may be responsible. The V gene is TRBV7-7, the J gene TRBJ2-7, with D maybe TRBD2 (6 bases). The CDR3 runs to 14 residues. Germline values: CDR1 SSHAT, CDR2 FNYEAQ (reference sequence). The CDR3 nucleotides are TGTGCTAGCAGCAGTGGGCCTAGCGCCTACGAGCAGTACTTC. Protein: CASSSGPSAYEQYF. Full variable domain (remainder filled in from reference TRBV7-7 and TRBJ2-7): GAGVSQSPRYKVTKRGQDVTLRCDPISSHATLYWYQQALGQGPEFLTYFNYEAQPDKSGLPSDRFSAERPEGSISTLTIQRTEQRDSAMYRCASSSGPSAYEQYFGPGTRLTVT.

In regard to this clone: The junction departs from germline at one end; a sequencing error may be responsible. The rearrangement uses TRBV30 and TRBJ1-1; tentatively, D is TRBD1 (6 bases). CDR3 length: 14 amino acids. The germline gives CDR1 GTSNPN, CDR2 SVGIG (reference sequence). The CDR3 reads CAWSVGGLGTEDFF. The CDR3, as DNA: TGTGCCTGGAGTGTAGGGGGATTGGGCACTGAAGATTTCTTT. The variable domain in full, completed from reference TRBV30 and TRBJ1-1, reads SQTIHQWPATLVQPVGSPLSLECTVEGTSNPNLYWYRQAAGRGLQLLFYSVGIGQISSEVPQNLSASRPQDRQFILSSKKLLLSDSGFYLCAWSVGGLGTEDFFGQGTRLTVV.

The rearrangement links TRBV9 to TRBJ1-2, with 7 bases that match TRBD1. J gave up 5 bases and V 5 bases, and 6 bases lay outside the gene matches. This CDR3 spans 13 amino acids. Germline assignment: CDR1 SGDLS and CDR2 YYNGEE. As DNA, the CDR3 is TGTGCCAGCAGAGCCGGGACAGCTTATGGCTACACCTTC. Its translation: CASRAGTAYGYTF.

The rearrangement links TRBV4-2 to TRBJ2-7; TRBD1 matches 7 bases. From germline, CDR1 is LGHNA and CDR2 YNFKEQ. The CDR3 runs to 16 residues. The V and J ends lost 4 bases and 1 base, in that order; junction bases with no gene match: 10. CDR3: CASSRAGDSTSYEQYF. The CDR3 nucleotides read TGTGCCAGCAGCCGGGCCGGGGACAGTACTTCCTACGAGCAGTACTTC.

The chain carries TRBV6-1 and TRBJ2-7, with D tentatively TRBD2 (5 bases). Trimming removed 7 bases from V and 2 bases from J, with 18 bases in between. This CDR3 has 15 residues. Germline V gives CDR1 MNHNS, CDR2 SASEGT. The CDR3 sequence is CASTLTRGSAYEQYF. CDR3 coding DNA: TGTGCCAGCACCCTAACTAGAGGGAGTGCCTACGAGCAGTACTTC.

The V and J genes are TRBV19 and TRBJ1-1; 7 nucleotides align to TRBD1. Looked up from germline, CDR1 is LNHDA and CDR2 is SQIVND (reference sequence). The CDR3 runs 13 residues. Losses at the gene ends were 6 bases for V and 6 bases for J; bases not matched to a gene: 7. CDR3 in DNA: TGTGCCAGTAGCCAAAGACAGGGACCTGAAGCTTTCTTT. Translation gives CASSQRQGPEAFF.

The CDR3 nucleotides read TGTGCCAGCATGGGGGGAAGCGGTAACGAGCAGTACTTC. This encodes CASMGGSGNEQYF. The chain has TRBV6-5 and TRBJ2-7; tentatively, D is TRBD2 (6 bases). The CDR3 has 13 residues. Trimming shortened V by 7 bases and J by 5 bases, and 15 bases separated the two germline ends. Germline lookup yields CDR1 MNHEY and CDR2 SVGAGI.

This sequence joins TRBV13 and TRBJ1-2; D perhaps matches TRBD1 (5 bases). The CDR3 sequence is 13 residues long. The V end lost 7 bases, the J end lost 5 bases, and 14 bases lay between the germline ends. The germline CDR1 and CDR2 sequences are PRHDT and FYEKMQ (reference sequence). CDR3 in amino acids: CASKERQGYGYTF. CDR3 nucleotide sequence: TGTGCCAGCAAGGAAAGGCAGGGTTATGGCTACACCTTC.

The rearrangement uses TRBV7-2 and TRBJ2-1; D is undetermined. V lost 5 bases and J lost 7, with 15 bases in between. The CDR3 length is 14 residues. Per the germline V gene, CDR1 is SGHTA and CDR2 is FQGNSA. The CDR3 protein is CASSLRGGINEQFF. CDR3 nucleotides: TGTGCCAGCAGCCTTCGCGGCGGCATTAATGAGCAGTTCTTC.

The V and J genes are TRBV4-1 and TRBJ1-4; 12 bases map to TRBD1. V was pared by 4 bases and J by 6 bases, with 6 bases of the junction left unmatched. The CDR3 has 16 amino acids. CDR1 MGHRA and CDR2 YSYEKL come from the germline V gene. The CDR3, as DNA: TGCGCCAGCAGCCCTAGGGACAGGGGGCGTGATGAAAAACTGTTTTTT. The encoded protein is CASSPRDRGRDEKLFF.

This chain joins TRBV4-1 and TRBJ2-7, with 13 bases aligning to TRBD2. J was trimmed by 0 bases and V by 6 bases; bases with no gene match: 8. From germline, CDR1 is MGHRA and CDR2 YSYEKL. CDR3 size: 17 residues. The CDR3 coding sequence is TGCGCCAGCAGTCCTTCGGGACTAGCGGGGACCTCCTACGAGCAGTACTTC. Translation gives CASSPSGLAGTSYEQYF.

The gene calls are TRBV29-1 and TRBJ1-1; D may be TRBD1 (5 bases). Trimming cost V 6 bases and J 2 bases, with 7 bases left between them. The CDR3 covers 11 residues. Per the germline V gene, CDR1 is SQVTM and CDR2 is ANQGSEA. CDR3 loop: CSVDINTEAFF. CDR3 bases: TGCAGCGTGGACATCAACACTGAAGCTTTCTTT.

The chain carries TRBV6-5 and TRBJ1-2, with D perhaps matching TRBD1 (5 bases). V gave up 5 bases and J gave up 8 bases, with 15 bases separating them. The germline V gene has CDR1 MNHEY and CDR2 SVGAGI. The CDR3 is 13 residues long. In DNA, the CDR3 is TGTGCCAGCAGTCCTCAGGGTGTTTGGGGCTACACCTTC. This sequence encodes CASSPQGVWGYTF.

This chain joins TRBV18 and TRBJ1-1, with no clear D. Deletions cut 2 bases from V and 0 bases from J, with 7 bases between. The CDR3 extends over 14 amino acids. The germline V gene has CDR1 KGHSH and CDR2 LQKENI. Here the CDR3 reads CASSPLAMNTEAFF. CDR3 nucleotides: TGTGCCAGCTCACCATTGGCCATGAACACTGAAGCTTTCTTT.

The chain recombines TRBV27 with TRBJ1-2; tentatively, D is TRBD1 (6 bases). CDR1 and CDR2 from the germline V gene are MNHEY and SMNVEV (reference sequence). V was cut by 4 bases and J by 3 bases, with 12 bases left in between. CDR3 length: 14 residues. The DNA for the CDR3 is TGTGCCAGCAGTTCCCAGGGGATGGACTATGGCTACACCTTC. Its translation is CASSSQGMDYGYTF.

The rearrangement links TRBV5-4 to TRBJ1-6; TRBD1 matches 8 bases. V shed 5 bases and J 3 bases; nucleotides not matched to a gene: 4. This CDR3 has 15 amino acids. Looked up from germline, CDR1 is SGHNT and CDR2 is YYREEE (reference sequence). Here the CDR3 reads CASRAGQGYNSPLHF. The CDR3 DNA is TGTGCCAGCAGAGCTGGACAGGGCTATAATTCACCCCTCCACTTT.

On this clone: The same CDR3 is also encoded by other DNA sequences in this sample. The V call is TRBV28, the J call TRBJ2-3, with TRBD2 identical over 7 bases. The germline gives CDR1 MDHEN, CDR2 SYDVKM. The CDR3 has 16 residues. With V trimmed by 8 bases and J by 6 bases, 17 bases remained unmatched. CDR3 nucleotides: TGTGCCAGCCTAACCGGGGGACTACCGGGCAGGGATACGCAGTATTTT. Its translation is CASLTGGLPGRDTQYF.

The V and J genes are TRBV6-6 and TRBJ2-7; 8 nucleotides agree with TRBD1. Trimming at V came to 5 bases and at J to 6 bases, leaving 9 bases not matched to a gene. The germline CDR1 and CDR2 sequences are MNHNY and SVGAGI (reference sequence). The CDR3 is 14 amino acids. CDR3 DNA sequence: TGTGCCAGCAGTCCTGGGACAGGTCGGAGCGAGCAGTACTTC. Amino acid sequence: CASSPGTGRSEQYF.

The rearrangement uses TRBV5-4 and TRBJ2-3; 12 bases are shared with TRBD2. With V trimmed by 4 bases and J by 6 bases, 0 bases remained unmatched. Germline-derived CDR1 and CDR2 are SGHNT and YYREEE (reference sequence). CDR3 length: 13 residues. The CDR3 here is CASSLAGGDTQYF. The CDR3 bases are TGTGCCAGCAGCCTAGCGGGAGGGGATACGCAGTATTTT.

The chain uses TRBV2 and TRBJ1-2; no clear D. The V end was cut by 10 bases, the J end by 2 bases, with 11 bases between. This CDR3 is built from 12 residues. The germline V gene has CDR1 SNHLY and CDR2 FYNNEI. This CDR3 reads CATLGRNYGYTF. CDR3 nucleotide sequence: TGTGCCACCCTAGGTCGGAACTATGGCTACACCTTC.

V is TRBV9 and J is TRBJ2-7; TRBD1 might be the D (6 bases). The CDR3 has 14 residues. Germline V lookup: CDR1 SGDLS, CDR2 YYNGEE. Trimming shortened V by 0 bases and J by 1 base, and 8 bases separated the two germline ends. The CDR3 protein is CASSVGTDSYEQYF. The CDR3 DNA sequence: TGTGCCAGCAGCGTAGGGACAGATTCCTACGAGCAGTACTTC.

V usage is TRBV6-1 and J usage is TRBJ2-2; a weak D match, TRBD2 (6 bases). CDR3 size: 16 residues. Trimming took off 4 bases at V and 5 bases at J, with 17 bases between the two ends. Germline-derived CDR1 and CDR2 are MNHNS and SASEGT. For the CDR3, the DNA is TGTGCCAGCAGTGTTCGGCGGGGACCCACGACCGGGGAGCTGTTTTTT. Its translation: CASSVRRGPTTGELFF.